Presented here are 30 T cell receptor beta chains from one specimen sequenced in a study of tissue T cells after allogeneic stem cell transplantation. The assay was immunoSEQ multiplex PCR, and TCRdb's table has in-frame clones only and misses some. The table has about 50,000 clones, 73% seen once. Source material: sorted cells pooled from one or two spleens. These receptors all come from a pool of C57BL/6 mice in good health.

Turning to this clone: Gene and germline names: mouse. The DNA ends 1 residue before the CDR3 does, and the rest of the CDR3 is filled in from the germline J gene. The V and J genes are TRBV4 and TRBJ2-7; TRBD1 aligns across 11 bases. The germline gives CDR1 LGHDT, CDR2 YNNKQL (reference sequence). Trimming at V came to 5 bases and at J to 7 bases, leaving 7 bases not matched to a gene. This CDR3 comprises 14 residues. CDR3 DNA (partial): TGTGCCAGCAGCCCCCGGGACAGGGGGGGGGAACAGTAC. This sequence encodes CASSPRDRGGEQY. The full CDR3 reads CASSPRDRGGEQYF.

With respect to this clone: Any gene name here is a mouse gene name. From the germline J gene comes the end of the CDR3, since the read stops 1 residue before it. This chain joins TRBV23 and TRBJ1-4; the table names TRBD1, a call not compared with the DNA. Germline V gene sequence: CDR1 KGHTA, CDR2 FQNQQP. The CDR3 sequence is 14 residues long. The sequenced part of the CDR3 DNA is TGCTCCAGCAGCCCGGGACAGGGAGGCGAAAGATTATTT. It is translated as CSSSPGQGGERLF. Given in full, the CDR3 is CSSSPGQGGERLFF.

Concerning this clone: These gene names are mouse names. The read terminates 1 residue before the CDR3 end, so the remaining end is supplied by the germline J gene. The V gene is TRBV4, the J gene TRBJ2-1; 12 bases align to TRBD2. Trimming took 7 bases from V and 4 from J; bases not matched to a gene: 5. Germline V gene sequence: CDR1 LGHDT, CDR2 YNNKQL (reference sequence). The CDR3 loop spans 15 amino acids. The CDR3 is CASTLDWGGYAEQFF. The CDR3 DNA, read in part, is TGTGCCAGCACCCTGGACTGGGGGGGATATGCTGAGCAGTTC.

Worth noting for this clone: Genes and germline come from the mouse. Read sequence stops 1 residue before the CDR3 end, and the germline J gene provides the missing end. The V call is TRBV1, the J call TRBJ2-2; D might be TRBD1 (5 bases). The CDR3 is 14 amino acids. The V end lost 0 bases, the J end lost 6 bases, and 8 bases lay between the germline ends. Per the germline V gene, CDR1 is NSQYPW and CDR2 is LRSPGD (reference sequence). The sequenced part of the CDR3 DNA is TGCACCTGCAGTGCAGATCGAGGGGCCGGGCAGCTCTAC. Its translation is CTCSADRGAGQLY. The whole CDR3 protein is CTCSADRGAGQLYF.

Regarding this clone: All gene names here are mouse names. The sequenced fragment ends 1 residue before the CDR3 boundary, so the rest is inferred from the germline J gene. The chain is built from TRBV5 and TRBJ2-3; the D gene is possibly TRBD1 (6 bases). Trimming shortened V by 4 bases and J by 1 base, and 12 bases separated the two germline ends. CDR3 length equals 15 residues. Germline loops: CDR1 LGHNA, CDR2 YNLKQL (reference sequence). CDR3 DNA (partial): TGTGCCAGCAGCCCCCCGCCAGGGGGTGCAGAAACGCTGTAT. Its protein product is CASSPPPGGAETLY. The entire CDR3 protein is CASSPPPGGAETLYF.

As concerns this clone: These gene names are mouse names. The CDR3 loop reads CAWDTNNQAPLF. The part of the CDR3 DNA that was read is TGTGCCTGGGACACTAACAACCAGGCTCCGCTT. This sequence joins TRBV31 and TRBJ1-5; D is undetermined. The read gets to within 1 residue of the CDR3 end, and the germline J gene fills in the rest. Germline V gene lookup returns CDR1 GKSSPN and CDR2 SITVG. Trimming pared 5 bases from V and 0 bases from J, leaving 5 bases between. There are 12 residues in the CDR3.

Note on this clone: The gene symbols are mouse symbols. The CDR3 end falls 1 residue outside the read, so it is completed with the germline J gene. The rearrangement joins TRBV29 to TRBJ2-5, with 9 bases aligning to TRBD1. Germline CDR1 and CDR2: MSHET and SYDVDS. With 5 bases clipped from V and 8 bases from J, the junction kept 5 bases outside the gene matches. The CDR3 extends over 13 amino acids. Partial CDR3 DNA: TGTGCTAGCAGTCCGGGACAGGGAACCACCCAGTAC. Translated: CASSPGQGTTQY. The entire CDR3 is CASSPGQGTTQYF.

A remark on this clone: Mouse names are used for the genes. The read falls 1 residue short of the CDR3 end, and the missing part is taken from the germline J gene. The gene calls are TRBV2 and TRBJ1-1; the D gene is possibly TRBD1 (6 bases). The CDR3 totals 15 residues. CDR1 is LGHNA, CDR2 YSYQKL, per germline. V was trimmed by 3 bases and J by 0 bases, leaving 11 bases between them. The part of the CDR3 DNA that was read is TGTGCCAGCAGCCATCGGGACAAAACAAACACAGAAGTCTTC. Residues: CASSHRDKTNTEVF. The CDR3 as a whole reads CASSHRDKTNTEVFF.

In the case of this clone: These gene names are mouse names. The sequenced CDR3 bases are TGTGCCAGCAGTTCCCTTCGAGAACGAGACACCCAGTAC. Amino acid sequence: CASSSLRERDTQY. The full CDR3 is CASSSLRERDTQYF. This sequence joins TRBV13-3 and TRBJ2-5; D is undetermined. The read ends 1 residue early relative to the CDR3; the germline J gene fills the gap. V was clipped by 4 bases and J by 5 bases, with 14 bases between them. The CDR3 covers 14 residues. Germline lookup yields CDR1 NNHDY and CDR2 SYVADS.

Turning to this clone: Gene names denote mouse genes. The read ends 1 residue shy of where the CDR3 ends; the end is completed using the germline J gene. The rearrangement links TRBV15 to TRBJ2-4; tentative D call: TRBD2 (6 bases). With 3 bases removed from V and 2 bases from J, the gap between germline ends came to 9 bases. The CDR3 has 14 amino acids. CDR1 SGHND and CDR2 FRSKSL come from the germline V gene. Partial CDR3 DNA: TGTGCCAGCAGTTTTCGGGGGGTTCAAAACACCTTGTAC. Amino acid sequence: CASSFRGVQNTLY. The full CDR3 protein is CASSFRGVQNTLYF.

With regard to this clone: Gene and germline names: mouse. The read comes to an end 1 residue before the CDR3 does, leaving the germline J gene to fill in the end. The V call is TRBV2, the J call TRBJ1-3; the match to TRBD1 covers 7 bases. CDR3 length: 17 residues. In germline, CDR1 is LGHNA, CDR2 YSYQKL. V was pared by 0 bases and J by 1 base, with 6 bases of the junction left unmatched. This chain's CDR3 is CASSQDAPGQSGNTLYF. The CDR3 bases that were read are TGTGCCAGCAGCCAAGATGCCCCGGGACAGTCTGGAAATACGCTCTAT.

In regard to this clone: Gene names are mouse gene names. The read ends 1 residue shy of where the CDR3 ends; the end is completed using the germline J gene. V is TRBV12-1 and J is TRBJ2-7; 7 positions match TRBD2. This CDR3 region has 13 residues. Germline trimming cut 4 bases from V and 6 bases from J; bases unmatched to any gene: 8. The germline V gene has CDR1 SGHSN and CDR2 HYEKVE. CDR3 DNA, as far as it was read: TGTGCCAGCTCCCTCACGGGGGGGTTTGAACAGTAC. Protein sequence: CASSLTGGFEQY. The whole CDR3 is CASSLTGGFEQYF.

This clone appeared a few times. Each gene name is a mouse one. With the read ending 1 residue before the CDR3 end, the germline J gene is used to fill in that end. V gene TRBV19 combines with J gene TRBJ2-7; D is possibly TRBD2 (6 bases). Germline assignment: CDR1 FNHDT and CDR2 SITEND (reference sequence). Trimming pared 2 bases from V and 2 bases from J, leaving 8 bases between. The CDR3 is 13 amino acids. The sequenced part of the CDR3 DNA is TGTGCCAGCAGTATCTGGGGCCCCTATGAACAGTAC. Amino acids: CASSIWGPYEQY. The whole CDR3 protein reads CASSIWGPYEQYF.

Concerning this clone: Gene labels here are mouse ones. The read terminates 1 residue ahead of where the CDR3 ends, so the germline J gene completes it. V and J are TRBV2 and TRBJ1-4, with D maybe TRBD1 (6 bases). The V end was cut by 4 bases, the J end by 5 bases, with 8 bases between. Germline CDR1 reads LGHNA; CDR2 reads YSYQKL. The CDR3 runs 13 residues. The CDR3 region is CASSPGQNERLFF. The CDR3 DNA, read in part, is TGTGCCAGCAGCCCGGGACAAAACGAAAGATTATTT.

On this clone: Mouse gene names and germline throughout. The CDR3 end falls 1 residue outside the read, so it is completed with the germline J gene. V and J are TRBV13-2 and TRBJ1-3; the match to TRBD1 covers 10 bases. CDR1 NNHNN and CDR2 SYGAGS come from the germline V gene (reference sequence). The length of the CDR3 is 14 residues. J gave up 1 base and V 9 bases, and 4 bases lay outside the gene matches. The CDR3 region is CATGTGASGNTLYF. CDR3 DNA, as far as it was read: TGTGCCACCGGGACAGGGGCGTCTGGAAATACGCTCTAT.

Points on this clone: The gene names here belong to mouse. Read data end 1 residue before the CDR3 end; the end is taken from the germline J gene. The rearrangement uses TRBV12-1 and TRBJ2-4, with 7 bases fitting TRBD2. V was clipped by 4 bases and J by 2 bases; unmatched bases: 2. The length of the CDR3 is 13 residues. The germline CDR1 and CDR2 sequences are SGHSN and HYEKVE. CDR3 DNA, as far as it was read: TGTGCCAGCTCACTGGGGCATCAAAACACCTTGTAC. Its protein is CASSLGHQNTLY. The complete CDR3 sequence is CASSLGHQNTLYF.

Regarding this clone: Gene labels here are mouse ones. The DNA ends 1 residue before the CDR3 does, and the rest of the CDR3 is filled in from the germline J gene. The chain is built from TRBV3 and TRBJ2-7; perhaps TRBD2 as D (6 bases). V was trimmed by 4 bases and J by 4 bases, leaving 8 bases between them. The CDR3 is made up of 12 amino acids. Looked up from germline, CDR1 is SNHLY and CDR2 is FYNGKV (reference sequence). CDR3 protein: CASSSTGYEQYF. The CDR3 bases that were read are TGTGCCAGCAGCTCGACTGGTTATGAACAGTAC.

This clone occurred a few times. The gene names given are mouse names. The sequenced fragment ends 1 residue before the CDR3 boundary, so the rest is inferred from the germline J gene. The rearrangement uses TRBV13-2 and TRBJ2-3; no reliable D call. Germline CDR1 reads NNHNN; CDR2 reads SYGAGS (reference sequence). V was clipped by 4 bases and J by 0 bases, with 3 bases between them. The CDR3 contains 12 residues. Partial CDR3 DNA: TGTGCCAGCGGTCTTAGTGCAGAAACGCTGTAT. Its protein product is CASGLSAETLY. The entire CDR3 protein reads CASGLSAETLYF.

Of note for this clone: Gene names are the mouse ones. Coverage ceases 1 residue before the CDR3 finishes, and the germline J gene fills in the end. The V gene is TRBV14, the J gene TRBJ2-5; D gene uncertain. V was pared by 5 bases and J by 0 bases, with 7 bases between. Germline V gives CDR1 SGHDT, CDR2 FRDEAV. This CDR3 is built from 13 residues. The CDR3 reads CASSRGNQDTQYF. The DNA read from the CDR3 is TGTGCCAGCAGCCGGGGTAACCAAGACACCCAGTAC.

A note on this clone: Mouse gene names apply. With the read ending 1 residue before the CDR3 end, the germline J gene is used to fill in that end. The V call is TRBV3, the J call TRBJ2-5, with 11 positions matching TRBD2. Looked up from germline, CDR1 is SNHLY and CDR2 is FYNGKV (reference sequence). V dropped 3 bases and J dropped 8; count of bases not matched to a gene: 4. This CDR3 comprises 14 residues. This chain's CDR3 is CASSLTGGESTQYF. The sequenced part of the CDR3 DNA is TGTGCCAGCAGCTTGACTGGGGGGGAGAGCACCCAGTAC.

On this clone itself: Gene names are mouse gene names. The read comes to an end 1 residue before the CDR3 does, leaving the germline J gene to fill in the end. The V and J genes are TRBV16 and TRBJ2-3; D might be TRBD1 (6 bases). The CDR3 is 15 residues long. Germline lookup yields CDR1 SGHSA and CDR2 FRNQAP. V lost 0 bases to trimming and J lost 0 bases, with 7 bases between them. CDR3 sequence: CASSLDQGSAETLYF. Partial CDR3 DNA: TGTGCAAGCAGCTTAGATCAGGGGAGTGCAGAAACGCTGTAT. Full variable domain (missing parts from reference TRBV16 and TRBJ2-3): NAGVIQTPRHKVTGKGQEATLWCEPISGHSAVFWYRQTIVQGLEFLTYFRNQAPIDDSGMPKERFSAQMPNQSHSTLKIQSTQPQDSAVYLCASSLDQGSAETLYFGSGTRLTVL.

A remark on this clone: All gene names here are mouse names. The CDR3 bases that were read are TGTGCCAGCAGCTTGAATGGGGGTAGTCAAAACACCTTGTAC. Amino acids: CASSLNGGSQNTLY. The entire CDR3 protein reads CASSLNGGSQNTLYF. The chain is built from TRBV3 and TRBJ2-4; possible D gene TRBD2, 6 bases. The read stops 1 residue short of the end of the CDR3; the missing end is completed from the germline J gene. The V end lost 3 bases, the J end lost 0 bases, and 10 bases lay between the germline ends. The CDR3 is made up of 15 amino acids. Germline V gives CDR1 SNHLY, CDR2 FYNGKV (reference sequence).

With regard to this clone: The gene symbols are mouse symbols. The CDR3 extends 1 residue past the end of the read, so its final part is completed from the germline J gene. V usage is TRBV4 and J usage is TRBJ2-5; 7 bases line up with TRBD1. The V gene's germline CDR1 is LGHDT and CDR2 YNNKQL (reference sequence). Trimming at V came to 5 bases and at J to 3 bases, leaving 2 bases not matched to a gene. The CDR3 consists of 13 residues. CDR3 region: CASSRDRQDTQYF. CDR3 DNA, as far as it was read: TGTGCCAGCAGCCGGGACAGACAAGACACCCAGTAC. The variable domain in full, with the rest retrieved from reference TRBV4 and TRBJ2-5, is ETAVFQTPNYHVTQVGNEVSFNCKQTLGHDTMYWYKQDSKKLLKIMFSYNNKQLIVNETVPRRFSPQSSDKAHLNLRIKSVEPEDSAVYLCASSRDRQDTQYFGPGTRLLVL.

Worth noting for this clone: The listed genes are named as in mouse. With the read ending 1 residue before the CDR3 end, the germline J gene is used to fill in that end. The chain joins TRBV19 to TRBJ1-1, with D uncertain. CDR3 length: 14 amino acids. From germline, CDR1 is FNHDT and CDR2 SITEND (reference sequence). V shed 0 bases and J shed 1 base, with 7 bases lying between them. The CDR3 DNA, read in part, is TGTGCCAGCAGTATAGGGGGAGGAAACACAGAAGTCTTC. Protein: CASSIGGGNTEVF. The complete CDR3 protein is CASSIGGGNTEVFF.

Note on this clone: Any gene name here is a mouse gene name. The DNA ends 1 residue before the CDR3 does, and the rest of the CDR3 is filled in from the germline J gene. The chain couples TRBV2 to TRBJ2-7; 9 bases match TRBD2. The V gene end was trimmed by 0 bases and the J gene end by 0 bases; junction bases not matched to a gene: 3. The CDR3 has 16 amino acids. Per the germline V gene, CDR1 is LGHNA and CDR2 is YSYQKL. This chain's CDR3 is CASSQDWGGSSYEQYF. The CDR3 DNA, read in part, is TGTGCCAGCAGCCAAGACTGGGGGGGAAGCTCCTATGAACAGTAC.

On this clone: Gene and germline names: mouse. The CDR3 extends 1 residue past the end of the read, so its final part is completed from the germline J gene. This sequence joins TRBV12-1 and TRBJ2-2; either TRBD1 or TRBD2 may supply D (6 bases each). V lost 2 bases and J lost 5, with 14 bases in between. This CDR3 region has 15 residues. The germline CDR1 and CDR2 sequences are SGHSN and HYEKVE. Incomplete CDR3 DNA: TGTGCCAGCTCTCCCCCGGGGGCGCGGACCGGGCAGCTCTAC. Protein product: CASSPPGARTGQLY. Given in full, the CDR3 is CASSPPGARTGQLYF.

With respect to this clone: The gene symbols are mouse symbols. The read ends 1 residue early relative to the CDR3; the germline J gene fills the gap. The identical CDR3 is also encoded by other nucleotide sequences in the sample. This sequence joins TRBV3 and TRBJ1-1, with TRBD1 as a possible D gene (5 bases). This CDR3 spans 13 amino acids. The V and J ends lost 5 bases and 5 bases respectively, with 12 bases between them. The germline CDR1 and CDR2 sequences are SNHLY and FYNGKV (reference sequence). The sequenced CDR3 bases are TGTGCCAGCAGCCCCACAGGTGGGACAGAAGTCTTC. This sequence encodes CASSPTGGTEVF. The whole CDR3 sequence reads CASSPTGGTEVFF.

This clone appeared once. Gene labels here are mouse ones. The read terminates 1 residue before the CDR3 end, so the remaining end is supplied by the germline J gene. The J gene is TRBJ1-4, the V gene TRBV29; 8 nucleotides line up with TRBD1. Unmatched junction bases numbered 3, after V lost 7 bases and J lost 2 bases. The CDR3 runs 14 residues. Per the germline V gene, CDR1 is MSHET and CDR2 is SYDVDS. The CDR3 loop is CASTTGGSNERLFF. CDR3 DNA, as far as it was read: TGTGCTAGCACCACAGGGGGGTCCAACGAAAGATTATTT.

This clone was counted a few times. The listed genes are named as in mouse. The observed sequence ends 1 residue before the CDR3 terminus, with the missing tail filled in from the germline J gene. The chain employs TRBV2 and TRBJ1-4; TRBD1 is a possible D gene (6 bases). With 0 bases removed from V and 3 bases from J, the gap between germline ends came to 11 bases. CDR1 and CDR2 (germline): LGHNA, YSYQKL. CDR3 length: 16 residues. CDR3 protein: CASSQDGGGTNERLFF. The part of the CDR3 DNA that was read is TGTGCCAGCAGCCAAGATGGAGGGGGGACCAACGAAAGATTATTT.

In its sample, this clone was seen a few times. Genes and germline are mouse. The read terminates 1 residue ahead of where the CDR3 ends, so the germline J gene completes it. The chain joins TRBV13-1 to TRBJ1-3; D unclear. Trimming left V 2 bases short and J 0 bases short, with 9 bases between. The CDR3 has 15 residues. Germline CDR1 is NSHNY and CDR2 is SYGAGN. CDR3 protein: CASSDGKPSGNTLYF. The CDR3 bases that were read are TGTGCCAGCAGTGACGGAAAACCTTCTGGAAATACGCTCTAT.